These 30 T cell receptor beta chains share one sample of origin, sequenced in a study of T-cell reconstitution after alpha-beta-depleted transplantation in children. The authors prepared the TCRbeta library with unique molecular identifiers. TCRdb used MiXCR to reprocess the PCR reads, holding one entry per CDR3 protein. Among roughly 180,000 distinct CDR3 sequences listed, roughly 10% were seen once. Sample: PBMCs, taken before TCRalphabeta/CD19-depleted stem cell transplant. These receptors came from a boy younger than 10 with acute myeloid leukemia, due to receive a stem cell transplant.

In this sample, this clonotype turned up many times. This chain joins TRBV7-9 and TRBJ2-7; D not resolved. The V end was cut by 10 bases, the J end by 1 base, with 14 bases between. CDR1 and CDR2 from the germline V gene are SEHNR and FQNEAQ (reference sequence). This CDR3 is built from 13 residues. The CDR3 DNA follows: TGTGCCATCTCGACGGAGTCTTCCTACGAGCAGTACTTC. Residues: CAISTESSYEQYF.

Note on this clonotype: One base away lies a much larger clone, so this may be a sequencing read error. This chain uses TRBV18 with TRBJ1-1, with 7 bases aligning to TRBD1. From germline, CDR1 is KGHSH and CDR2 LQKENI. This CDR3 has 15 residues. CDR3 DNA sequence: TGTGCCATCTCATTGTGGGACAGACTGAACACTGAAGCTTTCTTT. Protein product: CAISLWDRLNTEAFF.

The sample holds many counts of this clonotype. The V gene is TRBV9, the J gene TRBJ2-5; D gene unclear. Trimming shortened V by 0 bases and J by 5 bases, and 8 bases separated the two germline ends. This CDR3 region has 13 residues. CDR1 is SGDLS, CDR2 YYNGEE, per germline. CDR3 nucleotide sequence: TGTGCCAGCAGCGTAGAGTCCTCGGAGACCCAGTACTTC. Translated, it gives CASSVESSETQYF.

This clonotype appeared many times. V gene TRBV7-2 combines with J gene TRBJ1-6, with D possibly TRBD1 on 5 matching bases. With 5 bases removed from V and 4 bases from J, the gap between germline ends came to 18 bases. Germline V CDR1 and CDR2: SGHTA, FQGNSA. This CDR3 spans 17 amino acids. Here the CDR3 reads CASSPSRGTDYNSPLHF. DNA for the CDR3: TGTGCCAGCAGCCCGAGCAGAGGGACTGATTATAATTCACCCCTCCACTTT. The complete variable domain, with remaining parts taken from reference TRBV7-2 and TRBJ1-6, reads GAGVSQSPSNKVTEKGKDVELRCDPISGHTALYWYRQSLGQGLEFLIYFQGNSAPDKSGLPSDRFSAERTGGSVSTLTIQRTQQEDSAVYLCASSPSRGTDYNSPLHFGNGTRLTVT.

V usage is TRBV2 and J usage is TRBJ2-7, with D uncertain. The CDR3 contains 13 residues. Germline CDR1 and CDR2: SNHLY and FYNNEI. V lost 4 bases and J 1 base, leaving 8 bases between the germline ends. This CDR3 reads CASSAQPSYEQYF. The DNA of the CDR3 is TGTGCCAGCAGTGCACAGCCATCCTACGAGCAGTACTTC.

This chain joins TRBV23-1 and TRBJ2-7; 8 bases line up with TRBD2. TRBV23-1 falls under the ORF class, with uncertain function. This CDR3 is 15 amino acids long. J gave up 0 bases and V 8 bases, and 9 bases lay outside the gene matches. The CDR3 spells CASLTPTSGSYEQYF. CDR3 nucleotide sequence: TGCGCCAGCCTTACCCCCACTAGCGGCTCCTACGAGCAGTACTTC.

Remarks on this clonotype: A read error may be the cause here, since a much bigger clone is one base away. Since no conserved phenylalanine or tryptophan closes the CDR3, a read error is the likely cause. The V call is TRBV20-1, the J call TRBJ1-3; D not resolved. Germline CDR1 DFQATT, CDR2 SNEGSKA (reference sequence). CDR3 length: 12 amino acids. V lost 6 bases and J lost 4, with 10 bases in between. The CDR3 loop reads CSAPRAGNTIYV. Here the CDR3 DNA reads TGCAGTGCCCCCAGAGCGGGAAACACCATATATGTT.

The table lists this clonotype with many counts. A much bigger clone sits one base away, suggesting this may be a read error. The rearrangement uses TRBV11-2 and TRBJ2-1; D call uncertain. This CDR3 region has 13 residues. Trimming stripped 3 bases from V and 4 bases from J, with 7 bases between. Per germline, CDR1 SGHAT and CDR2 FQNNGV. In DNA form, the CDR3 reads TGTGCCAGCAGCTTTCCCCCGTACAATGAGCAGTTCTTC. Its translation is CASSFPPYNEQFF.

The V and J genes are TRBV4-2 and TRBJ1-2, with TRBD1 identical over 9 bases. V gave up 3 bases and J gave up 4 bases; unmatched junction bases: 9. The germline gives CDR1 LGHNA, CDR2 YNFKEQ. The CDR3 spans 16 residues. CDR3 nucleotides: TGTGCCAGCAGCCATACGCCGGGACAGGGAATCTATGGCTACACCTTC. Protein sequence: CASSHTPGQGIYGYTF.

This clonotype has ten or more counts. V is TRBV20-1 and J is TRBJ2-5; a weak D match, TRBD1 (6 bases). Germline values: CDR1 DFQATT, CDR2 SNEGSKA (reference sequence). The CDR3 has 14 residues. Trimming cost V 3 bases and J 3 bases, with 14 bases left between them. In nucleotides, the CDR3 is TGCAGTGCTAGCGGGAAGACAGGAGAAGAGACCCAGTACTTC. It translates to CSASGKTGEETQYF.

This clonotype showed up many times. This chain uses TRBV12-3 or TRBV12-4 with TRBJ2-1, with D possibly being TRBD2 (6 bases). The CDR3 has 16 amino acids. The V end was cut by 5 bases, the J end by 2 bases, with 16 bases between. The DNA of the CDR3 is TGTGCCAGCAGTCAAACTAGCCGACCCCCCTACAATGAGCAGTTCTTC. Residues: CASSQTSRPPYNEQFF.

This clonotype was seen at least ten times. V and J are TRBV20-1 and TRBJ1-5; 10 positions agree with TRBD1. J lost 5 bases, V lost 6 bases, and 7 bases had no gene match. There are 14 residues in the CDR3. Germline CDR1 reads DFQATT; CDR2 reads SNEGSKA (reference sequence). DNA of the CDR3: TGCAGTGCCAGGGACAGGGGAGGCGATCAGCCCCAGCATTTT. Amino acids: CSARDRGGDQPQHF.

The V and J genes are TRBV19 and TRBJ1-5; 8 bases are a match to TRBD1. J was trimmed by 4 bases and V by 4 bases; bases with no gene match: 3. The CDR3 is 14 amino acids. Germline values: CDR1 LNHDA, CDR2 SQIVND (reference sequence). In DNA, the CDR3 is TGTGCCAGTAGTACGACAGGGGTGAATCAGCCCCAGCATTTT. Translated, it gives CASSTTGVNQPQHF.

As for this clonotype: A clone one base away is much larger, so this may be a read error. The rearrangement joins TRBV6-5 to TRBJ2-7; tentative D call: TRBD2 (8 bases). Germline V lookup: CDR1 MNHEY, CDR2 SVGAGI. The CDR3 contains 16 residues. The CDR3 is CPSSYSGGLVAYEQYF. The CDR3 nucleotides are TGTCCCAGCAGTTACTCAGGGGGACTAGTAGCATACGAGCAGTACTTC.

This clonotype turned up a few times. The chain is built from TRBV12-3 or TRBV12-4 and TRBJ2-7, with 10 bases aligning to TRBD2. J gave up 0 bases and V 3 bases, and 11 bases lay outside the gene matches. The CDR3 sequence is 18 residues long. CDR3: CASSFSASGSLSSYEQYF. CDR3 in DNA: TGTGCCAGCAGTTTTTCGGCTAGCGGGAGTCTGAGCTCCTACGAGCAGTACTTC.

This clonotype has just a few counts. V usage is TRBV27 and J usage is TRBJ2-2; D remains unclear. The CDR3 sequence is 14 residues long. Looked up from germline, CDR1 is MNHEY and CDR2 is SMNVEV (reference sequence). V lost 6 bases to trimming and J lost 0 bases, with 8 bases between them. CDR3 loop: CASRPDPNTGELFF. The CDR3 DNA is TGTGCCAGCAGACCGGACCCGAACACCGGGGAGCTGTTTTTT.

This clonotype was seen ten or more times. This chain uses TRBV5-1 with TRBJ1-1; D remains ambiguous. V gave up 0 bases and J gave up 4 bases, with 4 bases separating them. The CDR3 covers 12 residues. Germline V lookup: CDR1 SGHRS, CDR2 YFSETQ. For the CDR3, the DNA is TGCGCCAGCAGCTTGGATCCCACTGAAGCTTTCTTT. It specifies CASSLDPTEAFF.

This clonotype came up many times. This rearrangement joins TRBV5-1 to TRBJ2-5; 11 bases are a match to TRBD2. CDR3 length equals 15 residues. V trimming: 4 bases; J trimming: 1 base; junction bases outside the gene matches: 3. Germline assignment: CDR1 SGHRS and CDR2 YFSETQ. The CDR3 DNA reads TGCGCCAGCAGCAATAGCGGGGGGGTCCAAGAGACCCAGTACTTC. This translates into CASSNSGGVQETQYF.

At least ten counts were recorded for this clonotype. This chain uses TRBV20-1 with TRBJ2-3; 11 positions match TRBD2. Germline V gene sequence: CDR1 DFQATT, CDR2 SNEGSKA (reference sequence). The J segment lost 4 bases and the V segment lost 3 bases, leaving 6 bases of the junction unmatched. This CDR3 has 15 residues. The CDR3 nucleotides are TGCAGTGCTAGTAGACTAGCGGGAAAGCCAGATACGCAGTATTTT. This encodes CSASRLAGKPDTQYF.

This clonotype was counted at least ten times. The chain recombines TRBV28 with TRBJ2-1; a weak D match, TRBD2 (6 bases). This CDR3 is 15 amino acids long. Germline CDR1 is MDHEN and CDR2 is SYDVKM. Trimming shortened V by 3 bases and J by 4 bases, and 13 bases separated the two germline ends. The CDR3 DNA sequence: TGTGCCAGCAGTTTCCTGGGGGGAGGATACAATGAGCAGTTCTTC. Its translation is CASSFLGGGYNEQFF.

This clonotype was seen repeatedly, ten times or more. The J gene is TRBJ2-7, the V gene TRBV7-3, with D hard to call. The CDR3 has 19 amino acids. Trimming removed 2 bases from V and 0 bases from J, with 23 bases in between. Germline V gene sequence: CDR1 SGHTA, CDR2 FQGTGA. CDR3 in DNA: TGTGCCAGCAGCTTATGGTGTTTGGTAGAAGAGAAGTACTCCTACGAGCAGTACGTC. Amino acids: CASSLWCLVEEKYSYEQYV.

This clonotype has a count of ten or more. V is TRBV29-1 and J is TRBJ2-3, with 7 bases matching TRBD1. Germline V gene sequence: CDR1 SQVTM, CDR2 ANQGSEA. The CDR3 contains 16 residues. The J segment lost 0 bases and the V segment lost 4 bases, leaving 10 bases of the junction unmatched. As DNA, the CDR3 is TGCAGCGTTGTGGGGAACAGGGGACCGAGCACAGATACGCAGTATTTT. It yields the protein CSVVGNRGPSTDTQYF.

This clonotype was picked up many times. Here the CDR3 reads CASARGNTEAFF. The DNA for the CDR3 is TGTGCCAGCGCGAGGGGGAACACTGAAGCTTTCTTT. The V call is TRBV6-5, the J call TRBJ1-1; D is possibly TRBD1 (5 bases). The germline V gene has CDR1 MNHEY and CDR2 SVGAGI. This CDR3 is 12 amino acids long. V lost 8 bases to trimming and J lost 1 base, with 8 bases between them.

This clonotype was detected many times. The rearrangement links TRBV5-1 to TRBJ1-5, with 12 bases identical to TRBD1. Germline CDR1 is SGHRS and CDR2 is YFSETQ. The V gene end was trimmed by 4 bases and the J gene end by 10 bases; junction bases not matched to a gene: 9. This CDR3 spans 15 amino acids. The CDR3 DNA reads as TGCGCCAGCAGCCCCGGAGGGGACAGGGGGCTCCCCCAGCATTTT. As protein: CASSPGGDRGLPQHF.

This clonotype was recorded many times. This chain joins TRBV7-9 and TRBJ2-2, with D uncertain. V dropped 0 bases and J dropped 4 bases, with 9 bases sitting between them. CDR1 and CDR2 (germline): SEHNR, FQNEAQ (reference sequence). The CDR3 loop spans 15 amino acids. The CDR3 is CASSLAAGGTGELFF. The CDR3 coding sequence is TGTGCCAGCAGCTTAGCGGCAGGTGGCACCGGGGAGCTGTTTTTT.

This clonotype was picked up many times. V and J are TRBV7-9 and TRBJ1-5, with D uncertain. V lost 5 bases and J lost 4, with 6 bases in between. This CDR3 has 12 residues. Germline V gene sequence: CDR1 SEHNR, CDR2 FQNEAQ (reference sequence). CDR3 sequence reads: CASSTHNQPQHF. The CDR3 bases are TGTGCCAGCAGCACCCATAATCAGCCCCAGCATTTT.

The table lists this clonotype with many counts. CDR3 loop: CASSPSDTQYF. CDR3 nucleotides: TGTGCCAGCTCACCTTCAGATACGCAGTATTTT. The chain joins TRBV18 to TRBJ2-3, with D hard to call. Germline assignment: CDR1 KGHSH and CDR2 LQKENI. V lost 3 bases and J 4 bases, leaving 2 bases between the germline ends. The length of the CDR3 is 11 residues.

This clonotype has at least ten counts. The V call is TRBV15, the J call TRBJ2-4; TRBD2 agrees at 12 bases. J gave up 5 bases and V 1 base, and 9 bases lay outside the gene matches. Germline lookup yields CDR1 LNHNV and CDR2 YYDKDF (reference sequence). The CDR3 is made up of 18 amino acids. The CDR3 protein is CATSRGPSGRAGQNIQYF. CDR3 nucleotides: TGTGCCACCAGCAGAGGTCCTAGCGGGAGGGCCGGACAAAACATTCAGTACTTC.

The sample holds many counts of this clonotype. The chain is built from TRBV7-9 and TRBJ2-3; D unresolved. This CDR3 region has 11 residues. Germline V CDR1 and CDR2: SEHNR, FQNEAQ (reference sequence). Trimming took 9 bases from V and 3 from J, leaving 7 bases between them. The CDR3 bases are TGTGCCAGTGGCCTTACAGATACGCAGTATTTT. Translated, it gives CASGLTDTQYF.

This clonotype was seen ten or more times. The chain uses TRBV18 and TRBJ2-7; 13 bases agree with TRBD2. Germline CDR1 is KGHSH and CDR2 is LQKENI. V dropped 8 bases and J dropped 5; count of bases not matched to a gene: 0. The CDR3 has 12 amino acids. Written as DNA, the CDR3 is TGTGCCAGCGGACTAGCGGGAGACGAGCAGTACTTC. Its protein product is CASGLAGDEQYF.